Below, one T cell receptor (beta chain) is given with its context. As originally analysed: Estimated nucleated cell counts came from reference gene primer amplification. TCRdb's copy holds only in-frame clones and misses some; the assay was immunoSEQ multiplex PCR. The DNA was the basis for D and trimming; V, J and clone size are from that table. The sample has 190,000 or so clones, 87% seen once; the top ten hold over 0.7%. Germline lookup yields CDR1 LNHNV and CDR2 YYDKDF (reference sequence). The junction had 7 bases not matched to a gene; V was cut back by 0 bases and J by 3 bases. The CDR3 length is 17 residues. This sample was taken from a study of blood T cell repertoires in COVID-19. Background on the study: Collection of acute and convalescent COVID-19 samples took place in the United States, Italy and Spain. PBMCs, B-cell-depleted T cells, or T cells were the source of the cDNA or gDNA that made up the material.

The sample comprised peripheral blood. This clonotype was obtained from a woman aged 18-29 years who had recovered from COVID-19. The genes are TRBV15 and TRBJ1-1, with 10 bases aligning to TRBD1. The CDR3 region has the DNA TGTGCCACCAGCAGAGATCTGACAGGGGGCATGGACACTGAAGCTTTCTTT. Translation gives CATSRDLTGGMDTEAFF.